The 28 T cell receptor beta chains given below trace back to one sample, sequenced in a study of blood T cell repertoires in COVID-19. TCRdb's copy holds only in-frame clones and misses some; the assay was immunoSEQ multiplex PCR. Among tens of thousands of clones listed, around 86% were seen once. The sequenced sample was peripheral blood. Receptor source: a woman aged 80 or over with active or convalescent COVID-19.

This chain joins TRBV5-6 and TRBJ2-3; TRBD2 matches 13 bases. The CDR3 covers 17 residues. Germline trimming cut 8 bases from V and 0 bases from J; bases unmatched to any gene: 9. Germline V CDR1 and CDR2: SGHDT, YYEEEE. CDR3: CASLGLAGVRSTDTQYF. In DNA, the CDR3 is TGTGCCAGTCTAGGACTAGCGGGGGTTCGAAGCACAGATACGCAGTATTTT.

The chain has TRBV20-1 and TRBJ1-5, with D perhaps matching TRBD1 (5 bases). This CDR3 has 15 amino acids. Between the trimmed V and J ends, which lost 3 bases and 7 bases, there was a span of 19 bases. Looked up from germline, CDR1 is DFQATT and CDR2 is SNEGSKA (reference sequence). CDR3 protein: CSASLPDGAGQPQHF. The CDR3 DNA is TGCAGTGCTAGTCTCCCAGACGGGGCGGGGCAGCCCCAGCATTTT.

CDR3 loop: CASSPRTGRAFF. The CDR3 region has the DNA TGTGCCAGCAGTCCTCGGACAGGGCGGGCTTTCTTT. The chain joins TRBV6-6 to TRBJ1-1, with 8 bases matching TRBD1. From germline, CDR1 is MNHNY and CDR2 SVGAGI (reference sequence). This CDR3 has 12 residues. With 5 bases clipped from V and 11 bases from J, the junction kept 7 bases outside the gene matches.

The rearrangement links TRBV3-1 (or the pseudogene TRBV3-2) to TRBJ1-1; TRBD1 agrees at 8 bases. There are 13 residues in the CDR3. Trimming took 6 bases from V and 7 from J; bases not matched to a gene: 7. Germline CDR1 is LGHDT and CDR2 is YNNKEL (reference sequence). CDR3 sequence reads: CASRAGGGLEAFF. DNA of the CDR3: TGTGCCAGCAGAGCAGGGGGCGGCCTTGAAGCTTTCTTT.

The chain uses TRBV7-2 and TRBJ2-1; 8 nucleotides match TRBD1. Per germline, CDR1 SGHTA and CDR2 FQGNSA. The CDR3 consists of 15 residues. Unmatched junction bases numbered 4, after V lost 2 bases and J lost 4 bases. CDR3 region: CASSLLTGAYNEQFF. The CDR3 DNA reads as TGTGCCAGCAGCTTACTGACAGGGGCATACAATGAGCAGTTCTTC.

The V call is TRBV29-1, the J call TRBJ2-7; D remains ambiguous. Germline CDR1 SQVTM, CDR2 ANQGSEA. This CDR3 region has 14 residues. Trimming took 6 bases from V and 0 from J, leaving 15 bases between them. The CDR3, as DNA: TGCAGCGTAGCCCTCTACGCGGACTCCTACGAGCAGTACTTC. Its protein is CSVALYADSYEQYF.

V gene TRBV19 combines with J gene TRBJ2-2, with TRBD1 identical over 8 bases. This CDR3 contains 16 residues. V shed 5 bases, J shed 6 bases, and the junction held 11 bases outside the gene matches. CDR1 is LNHDA, CDR2 SQIVND, per germline (reference sequence). CDR3 amino acids: CASSGQGGSEAGELFF. Written as DNA, the CDR3 is TGTGCCAGTAGTGGACAGGGCGGTAGCGAAGCCGGGGAGCTGTTTTTT.

The chain combines TRBV3-1 (or the pseudogene TRBV3-2) with TRBJ2-1; the D is unclear. V shed 1 base and J shed 10 bases, with 11 bases lying between them. CDR3 length: 13 residues. CDR1 is LGHDT, CDR2 YNNKEL, per germline (reference sequence). The CDR3 DNA reads TGTGCCAGCAGCCAAGTCACAGCCCTGGAGCAGTTCTTC. Encoded protein: CASSQVTALEQFF.

The chain has TRBV6-5 and TRBJ2-7; TRBD2 matches 8 bases. V lost 6 bases and J lost 2; bases outside the gene matches: 3. This CDR3 comprises 13 residues. Germline V lookup: CDR1 MNHEY, CDR2 SVGAGI. DNA of the CDR3: TGTGCCAGCAGGACCGGGGGGGCCTACGAGCAGTACTTC. It yields the protein CASRTGGAYEQYF.

The chain uses TRBV9 and TRBJ2-1; possible D gene TRBD1, 5 bases. Germline V gene sequence: CDR1 SGDLS, CDR2 YYNGEE. This CDR3 contains 14 residues. The V gene lost 0 bases and the J gene lost 8 bases, with 12 bases spanning the gap. The CDR3 DNA sequence: TGTGCCAGCAGCGTAGGCCAGGGTAGGGATGAGCAGTTCTTC. This sequence encodes CASSVGQGRDEQFF.

V usage is TRBV11-1 and J usage is TRBJ2-1; 9 bases line up with TRBD2. V lost 5 bases, J lost 4 bases, and 6 bases stayed unmatched. Germline V gene sequence: CDR1 SGHAT, CDR2 FQDESV (reference sequence). The CDR3 runs 15 residues. The chain's CDR3 is CASSTRLAVYNEQFF. DNA of the CDR3: TGTGCCAGCAGCACCCGACTAGCGGTATACAATGAGCAGTTCTTC.

V usage is TRBV6-5 and J usage is TRBJ1-1, with unresolved D. V was pared by 4 bases and J by 1 base, with 7 bases between. Germline CDR1 MNHEY, CDR2 SVGAGI. This CDR3 has 13 residues. The CDR3 DNA reads TGTGCCAGCAGTTTCACTAGGAACACTGAAGCTTTCTTT. Translated: CASSFTRNTEAFF.

The chain carries TRBV19 and TRBJ2-7, with a possible D match to TRBD1 (5 bases). The CDR3 runs 14 residues. Trimming pared 0 bases from V and 4 bases from J, leaving 10 bases between. CDR1 LNHDA and CDR2 SQIVND come from the germline V gene (reference sequence). DNA for the CDR3: TGTGCCAGTAGTATAGACCAGGGATCGTACGAGCAGTACTTC. Its protein is CASSIDQGSYEQYF.

In its sample, this clone was seen once. This chain links TRBV30 with TRBJ2-5, with TRBD2 matching 9 bases. This CDR3 is built from 16 residues. J gave up 9 bases and V 2 bases, and 16 bases lay outside the gene matches. The germline gives CDR1 GTSNPN, CDR2 SVGIG (reference sequence). The DNA of the CDR3 is TGTGCCTGGAGTAAGGAGCGGGGGGCTCAGACGCTGTCCCAGTACTTC. It translates to CAWSKERGAQTLSQYF.

The rearrangement joins TRBV7-2 to TRBJ1-4, with 8 bases that match TRBD1. The CDR3 length is 16 residues. The germline CDR1 and CDR2 sequences are SGHTA and FQGNSA. Trimming at V came to 0 bases and at J to 1 base, leaving 1 base not matched to a gene. CDR3 sequence: CASSLAGTGTNEKLFF. The DNA of the CDR3 is TGTGCCAGCAGCTTAGCAGGGACAGGAACTAATGAAAAACTGTTTTTT.

This clone occurred a few times. This chain links TRBV5-1 with TRBJ1-3; the D gene is possibly TRBD1 (5 bases). Germline V gene sequence: CDR1 SGHRS, CDR2 YFSETQ. The V gene lost 1 base and the J gene lost 2 bases, with 7 bases spanning the gap. This CDR3 spans 14 amino acids. CDR3 amino acids: CASSLSGTGNTIYF. CDR3 bases: TGCGCCAGCAGCTTGTCAGGGACTGGAAACACCATATATTTT.

V usage is TRBV6-4 and J usage is TRBJ1-2; D remains ambiguous. The germline V gene encodes CDR1 MRHNA and CDR2 SNTAGT. This CDR3 contains 13 residues. Between the trimmed V and J ends, which lost 0 bases and 9 bases, there was a span of 11 bases. The CDR3 DNA reads as TGTGCCAGCAGTGACTCCCCGGGGAGAAGCTACACCTTC. This codes for CASSDSPGRSYTF.

This clone was detected a few times. The chain recombines TRBV4-1 with TRBJ1-1, with 11 bases identical to TRBD1. The V segment lost 2 bases and the J segment 0 bases; nucleotides outside the gene matches: 5. The CDR3 contains 17 residues. Germline CDR1 reads MGHRA; CDR2 reads YSYEKL. Here the CDR3 reads CASSQKGTGGMNTEAFF. The CDR3 DNA reads as TGCGCCAGCAGCCAAAAAGGGACAGGGGGGATGAACACTGAAGCTTTCTTT.

This chain links TRBV5-6 with TRBJ1-1, with D maybe TRBD1 (5 bases). In germline, CDR1 is SGHDT, CDR2 YYEEEE. V lost 1 base, J lost 7 bases, and 14 bases lay in between. This CDR3 is built from 14 residues. CDR3: CASSLWVLTVEAFF. The CDR3 DNA reads TGTGCCAGCAGCTTGTGGGTCTTGACAGTTGAAGCTTTCTTT.

V is TRBV5-5 and J is TRBJ2-7, with D possibly matching TRBD2 (5 bases). There are 12 residues in the CDR3. Trimming removed 4 bases from V and 3 bases from J, with 8 bases in between. Per germline, CDR1 SGHKS and CDR2 YYEKEE (reference sequence). CDR3 in amino acids: CASSAGFYEQYF. CDR3 DNA sequence: TGTGCCAGCAGCGCGGGCTTCTACGAGCAGTACTTC.

The chain couples TRBV6-5 to TRBJ2-2; 7 positions agree with TRBD1. The CDR3 covers 13 residues. V shed 6 bases and J 4 bases; nucleotides not matched to a gene: 2. CDR1 is MNHEY and CDR2 is SVGAGI in the germline V gene. This CDR3 reads CASRYRGTGELFF. CDR3 nucleotide sequence: TGTGCCAGCAGATACAGGGGCACCGGGGAGCTGTTTTTT.

The gene calls are TRBV2 and TRBJ1-1, with 7 bases identical to TRBD1. CDR3 size: 13 residues. Germline assignment: CDR1 SNHLY and CDR2 FYNNEI. With 4 bases clipped from V and 3 bases from J, the junction kept 2 bases outside the gene matches. The CDR3 sequence is CASSAQGDTEAFF. The DNA of the CDR3 is TGTGCCAGCAGTGCTCAGGGGGACACTGAAGCTTTCTTT. Full variable domain (rest looked up from reference TRBV2 and TRBJ1-1): EPEVTQTPSHQVTQMGQEVILRCVPISNHLYFYWYRQILGQKVEFLVSFYNNEISEKSEIFDDQFSVERPDGSNFTLKIRSTKLEDSAMYFCASSAQGDTEAFFGQGTRLTVV.

J is TRBJ2-2 and V is TRBV11-3; D is unclear. Trimming cost V 2 bases and J 5 bases, with 9 bases left between them. Germline V gene lookup returns CDR1 SGHNT and CDR2 YENEEA. The CDR3 spans 14 residues. As DNA, the CDR3 is TGTGCCAGCAGCTTAAGCAGGTCAACCGGGGAGCTGTTTTTT. Translation gives CASSLSRSTGELFF.

The CDR3 here is CASSELGQENTEAFF. DNA of the CDR3: TGTGCCAGCAGTGAACTGGGACAGGAAAACACTGAAGCTTTCTTT. The chain links TRBV2 to TRBJ1-1; 8 bases are a match to TRBD1. With V trimmed by 2 bases and J by 2 bases, 4 bases remained unmatched. Germline V gene lookup returns CDR1 SNHLY and CDR2 FYNNEI. The CDR3 is 15 residues long.

The count of this clone is one. This rearrangement joins TRBV19 to TRBJ1-1; 7 bases map to TRBD1. This CDR3 has 15 residues. With V trimmed by 2 bases and J by 1 base, 4 bases remained unmatched. CDR1 and CDR2 from the germline V gene are LNHDA and SQIVND (reference sequence). The CDR3 sequence is CASSILGQPNTEAFF. Here the CDR3 DNA reads TGTGCCAGTAGTATATTGGGACAGCCGAACACTGAAGCTTTCTTT.

The chain recombines TRBV10-3 with TRBJ1-1; 7 bases are shared with TRBD1. CDR3 length: 14 amino acids. Germline CDR1 and CDR2: ENHRY and SYGVKD. V gave up 6 bases and J gave up 4 bases; unmatched junction bases: 8. This chain's CDR3 is CAISRGEEGTEAFF. The CDR3 DNA sequence: TGTGCCATCAGCAGGGGGGAGGAGGGCACTGAAGCTTTCTTT.

The chain couples TRBV5-6 to TRBJ2-3, with 10 nucleotides matching TRBD2. J was trimmed by 1 base and V by 4 bases; bases with no gene match: 0. Germline CDR1 is SGHDT and CDR2 is YYEEEE. The CDR3 length is 14 residues. CDR3 sequence (DNA): TGTGCCAGCAGCGGGACTAGCGGCACAGATACGCAGTATTTT. It encodes CASSGTSGTDTQYF. The full variable domain, rest sourced from reference TRBV5-6 and TRBJ2-3, is DAGVTQSPTHLIKTRGQQVTLRCSPKSGHDTVSWYQQALGQGPQFIFQYYEEEERQRGNFPDRFSGHQFPNYSSELNVNALLLGDSALYLCASSGTSGTDTQYFGPGTRLTVL.

This clone was observed once. The chain joins TRBV7-3 to TRBJ1-1, with D possibly matching TRBD1 (6 bases). There are 13 residues in the CDR3. V gave up 5 bases and J gave up 1 base, with 8 bases separating them. From germline, CDR1 is SGHTA and CDR2 FQGTGA. CDR3 amino acids: CASSLQGNTEAFF. The CDR3 DNA reads TGTGCCAGCAGCCTACAGGGGAACACTGAAGCTTTCTTT.